The present TCR beta chain was sequenced within a study of identifying expanded T cells in peripheral blood. Broader study findings: Variance in clone template counts between approximately two-week samples significantly increased with total template count across all healthy donors. Differentially abundant clones: about 1.1 between replicates, roughly 16 at approximately two weeks, roughly 18 at four.

The protocol was immunoSEQ multiplex PCR, while the TCRdb copy is restricted to in-frame clones and leaves out a portion. This table has about 58,000 clones, around nine tenths appearing once. Germline lookup yields CDR1 LNHDA and CDR2 SQIVND (reference sequence). The V end was cut by 3 bases, the J end by 5 bases, with 11 bases between. The CDR3 has 14 amino acids. No infections or other immune events were documented during collection. In the case of this clone: What it recognizes is unknown.

The sample comprised blood. The J gene is TRBJ1-5, the V gene TRBV19, with D unclear. This TCR derives from a person between 18 and 75 years old in good health. The DNA for the CDR3 is TGTGCCAGTAGTATCCGCTCGGCCGATCAGCCCCAGCATTTT. Translation gives CASSIRSADQPQHF.